The present entry profiles one T cell receptor beta chain with its context. The sample belongs to a study of T cell responses to AZD1222 COVID-19 vaccine. Germline CDR1 ENHRY, CDR2 SYGVKD. The CDR3 runs 16 residues. The V segment lost 0 bases and the J segment 7 bases; nucleotides outside the gene matches: 8. Only in-frame clones appear in the TCRdb table, and some are missing; sequencing was by immunoSEQ multiplex PCR. In the table there are 110,000 to 150,000 clones, roughly 90% of which are singletons. This TCR was sampled from an adult who received the AZD1222 COVID-19 vaccine. The sample in question was peripheral blood, obtained 28 days after the second AZD1222 dose. The rearrangement uses TRBV10-3 and TRBJ1-5; 8 positions match TRBD1. CDR3 region: CAISESRGQGVQPQHF. As DNA, the CDR3 is TGTGCCATCAGTGAGTCGAGAGGACAGGGTGTCCAGCCCCAGCATTTT.